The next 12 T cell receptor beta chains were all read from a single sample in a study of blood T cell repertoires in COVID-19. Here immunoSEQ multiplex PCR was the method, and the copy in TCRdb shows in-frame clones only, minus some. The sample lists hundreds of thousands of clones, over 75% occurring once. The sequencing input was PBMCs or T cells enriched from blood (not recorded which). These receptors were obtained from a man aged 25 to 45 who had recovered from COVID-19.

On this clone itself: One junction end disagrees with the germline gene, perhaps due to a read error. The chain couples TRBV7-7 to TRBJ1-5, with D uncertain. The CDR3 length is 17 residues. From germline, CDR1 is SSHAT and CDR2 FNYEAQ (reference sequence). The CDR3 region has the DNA TGTGCTAGCAGCTTAACTCCGAGGGAGGGTAGCAATCAGCCCCAGCATTTT. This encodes CASSLTPREGSNQPQHF. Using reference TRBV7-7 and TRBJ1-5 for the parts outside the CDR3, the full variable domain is GAGVSQSPRYKVTKRGQDVTLRCDPISSHATLYWYQQALGQGPEFLTYFNYEAQPDKSGLPSDRFSAERPEGSISTLTIQRTEQRDSAMYRCASSLTPREGSNQPQHFGDGTRLSIL.

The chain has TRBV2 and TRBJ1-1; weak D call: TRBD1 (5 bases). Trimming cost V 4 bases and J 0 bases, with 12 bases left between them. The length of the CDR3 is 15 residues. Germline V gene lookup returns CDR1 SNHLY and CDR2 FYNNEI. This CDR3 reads CASSGQGGMNTEAFF. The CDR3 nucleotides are TGTGCCAGCAGTGGGCAGGGCGGGATGAACACTGAAGCTTTCTTT.

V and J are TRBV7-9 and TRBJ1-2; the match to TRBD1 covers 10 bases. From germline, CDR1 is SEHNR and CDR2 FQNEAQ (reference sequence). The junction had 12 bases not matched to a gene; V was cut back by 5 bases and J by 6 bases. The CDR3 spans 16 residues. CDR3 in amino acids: CASSVRDRGEVDGYTF. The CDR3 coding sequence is TGTGCCAGCAGCGTCCGGGACAGGGGTGAGGTGGATGGCTACACCTTC.

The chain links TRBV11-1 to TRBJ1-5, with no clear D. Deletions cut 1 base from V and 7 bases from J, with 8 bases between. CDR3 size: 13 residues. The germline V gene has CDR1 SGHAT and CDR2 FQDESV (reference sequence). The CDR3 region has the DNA TGTGCCAGCAGCTTAGTGACTGGGCAGCCCCAGCATTTT. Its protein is CASSLVTGQPQHF.

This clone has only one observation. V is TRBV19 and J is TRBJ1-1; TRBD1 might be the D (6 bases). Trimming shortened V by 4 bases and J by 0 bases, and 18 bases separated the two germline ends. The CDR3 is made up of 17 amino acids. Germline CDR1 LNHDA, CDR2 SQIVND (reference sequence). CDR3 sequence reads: CASSKGQLYTVNTEAFF. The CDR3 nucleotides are TGTGCCAGTAGTAAAGGACAGCTATATACCGTGAACACTGAAGCTTTCTTT. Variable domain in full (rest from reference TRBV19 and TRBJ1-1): DGGITQSPKYLFRKEGQNVTLSCEQNLNHDAMYWYRQDPGQGLRLIYYSQIVNDFQKGDIAEGYSVSREKKESFPLTVTSAQKNPTAFYLCASSKGQLYTVNTEAFFGQGTRLTVV.

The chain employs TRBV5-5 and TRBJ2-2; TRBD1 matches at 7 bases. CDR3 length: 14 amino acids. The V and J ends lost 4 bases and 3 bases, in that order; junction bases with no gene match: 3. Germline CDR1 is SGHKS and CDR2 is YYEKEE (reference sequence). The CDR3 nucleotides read TGTGCCAGCAGCCGGGACAGCCACACCGGGGAGCTGTTTTTT. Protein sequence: CASSRDSHTGELFF.

CDR3 sequence (DNA): TGTGCCAGCAGCTTAGCGGCCGGGACTAACTATGGCTACACCTTC. Its protein is CASSLAAGTNYGYTF. V usage is TRBV7-2 and J usage is TRBJ1-2; D is uncertain. Germline V gene lookup returns CDR1 SGHTA and CDR2 FQGNSA. The CDR3 consists of 15 residues. V was cut by 0 bases and J by 0 bases, with 8 bases left in between. Variable domain in full (rest from reference TRBV7-2 and TRBJ1-2): GAGVSQSPSNKVTEKGKDVELRCDPISGHTALYWYRQSLGQGLEFLIYFQGNSAPDKSGLPSDRFSAERTGGSVSTLTIQRTQQEDSAVYLCASSLAAGTNYGYTFGSGTRLTVV.

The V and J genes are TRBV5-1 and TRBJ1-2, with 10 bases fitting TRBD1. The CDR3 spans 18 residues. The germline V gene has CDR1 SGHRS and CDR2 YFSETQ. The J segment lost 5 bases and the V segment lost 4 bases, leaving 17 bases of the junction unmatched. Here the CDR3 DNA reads TGCGCCAGCAGCCCACTACCCTCCTCCGGGACAGGGGTTTATGGCTACACCTTC. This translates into CASSPLPSSGTGVYGYTF. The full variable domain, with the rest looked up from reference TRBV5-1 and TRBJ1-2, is KAGVTQTPRYLIKTRGQQVTLSCSPISGHRSVSWYQQTPGQGLQFLFEYFSETQRNKGNFPGRFSGRQFSNSRSEMNVSTLELGDSALYLCASSPLPSSGTGVYGYTFGSGTRLTVV.

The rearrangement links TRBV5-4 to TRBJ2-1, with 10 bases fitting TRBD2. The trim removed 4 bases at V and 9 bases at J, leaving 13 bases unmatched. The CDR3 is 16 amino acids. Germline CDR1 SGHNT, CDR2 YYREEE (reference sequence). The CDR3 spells CASSVKSGGDPAEQFF. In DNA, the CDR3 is TGTGCCAGCAGCGTTAAGAGCGGGGGGGACCCTGCTGAGCAGTTCTTC.

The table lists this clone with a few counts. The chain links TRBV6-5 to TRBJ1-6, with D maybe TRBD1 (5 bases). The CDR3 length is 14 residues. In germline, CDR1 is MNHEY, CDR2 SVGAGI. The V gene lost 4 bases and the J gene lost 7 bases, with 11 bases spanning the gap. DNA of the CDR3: TGTGCCAGCAGTTCGGGACTTTTGAATTCACCCCTCCACTTT. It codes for CASSSGLLNSPLHF.

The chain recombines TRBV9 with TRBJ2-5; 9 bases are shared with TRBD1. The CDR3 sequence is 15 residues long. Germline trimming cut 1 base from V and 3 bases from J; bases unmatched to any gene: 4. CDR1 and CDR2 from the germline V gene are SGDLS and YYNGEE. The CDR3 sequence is CASSVSTGGEETQYF. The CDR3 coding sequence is TGTGCCAGCAGCGTATCGACAGGGGGAGAAGAGACCCAGTACTTC.

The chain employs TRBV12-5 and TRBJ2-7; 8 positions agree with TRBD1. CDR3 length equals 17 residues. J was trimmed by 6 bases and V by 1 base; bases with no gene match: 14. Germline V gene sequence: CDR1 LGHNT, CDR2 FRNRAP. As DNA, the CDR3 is TGTGCTAGTGGTTTGGACCCTCGGACAGGGAGGCACTCCGAGCAGTACTTC. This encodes CASGLDPRTGRHSEQYF. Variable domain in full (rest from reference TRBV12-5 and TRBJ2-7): DARVTQTPRHKVTEMGQEVTMRCQPILGHNTVFWYRQTMMQGLELLAYFRNRAPLDDSGMPKDRFSAEMPDATLATLKIQPSEPRDSAVYFCASGLDPRTGRHSEQYFGPGTRLTVT.